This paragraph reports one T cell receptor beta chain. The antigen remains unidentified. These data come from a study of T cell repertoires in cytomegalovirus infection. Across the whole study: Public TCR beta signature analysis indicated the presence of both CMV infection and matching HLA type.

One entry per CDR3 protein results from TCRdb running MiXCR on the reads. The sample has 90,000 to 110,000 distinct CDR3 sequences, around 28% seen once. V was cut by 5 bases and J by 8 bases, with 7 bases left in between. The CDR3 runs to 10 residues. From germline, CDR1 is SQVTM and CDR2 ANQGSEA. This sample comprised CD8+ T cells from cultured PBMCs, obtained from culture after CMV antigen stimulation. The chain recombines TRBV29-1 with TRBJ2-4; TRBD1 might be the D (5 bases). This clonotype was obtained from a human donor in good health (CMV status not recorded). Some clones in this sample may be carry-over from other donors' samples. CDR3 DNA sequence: TGCAGCGTTCTCAGGGACATTCAGTACTTC. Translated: CSVLRDIQYF.